This TCR beta chain was observed in a study of T cell clonality in common variable immunodeficiency. Study-level points and caveats: Fewer deletions and N-nucleotide insertions were reportedly seen in common variable immunodeficiency TCR beta sequences. Links between repertoire features and CVID complications were heterogeneity-limited.

This clone was counted ten times or more. Its target is unknown. With the read ending 3 residues before the CDR3 end, the germline J gene is used to fill in that end. Trimming took 0 bases from V and 4 from J, leaving 7 bases between them. CDR1 is KGHSH and CDR2 is LQKENI in the germline V gene. The CDR3 totals 14 residues. Repertoires were generated with immunoSEQ multiplex PCR, while TCRdb's copy carries only in-frame clones and drops some. This sample comprises 30,000 to 40,000 clones, none seen once only. CVID subjects were neither ill nor on immunomodulatory or immunosuppressive medication at sampling.

The V and J genes are TRBV18 and TRBJ2-1; D remains unclear. Sequences were obtained from peripheral blood mononuclear cells. The receptor's source is a human donor with common variable immunodeficiency. The CDR3 here is CASSPPRQYNEQFF. The part of the CDR3 DNA that was read is TGTGCCAGCTCACCACCGCGGCAGTACAATGAG.